This T cell receptor (beta chain) stems from a study of T cell repertoires in cytomegalovirus infection. Background on the study: The authors used CMV epitopes that were HLA-C-restricted (recently identified) and HLA-B-restricted (well studied). Based on public TCR beta signatures, there were indications of CMV infection and of a matching HLA type. Regarding the study as a whole: There were HLA-C-restricted CMV-specific TCR beta clonotypes dominating the ex vivo response.

The CDR3 extends over 17 amino acids. Germline loops: CDR1 SGHVS, CDR2 FNYEAQ. The V gene lost 5 bases and the J gene lost 0 bases, with 17 bases spanning the gap. With regard to this clonotype: Its antigen remains unidentified.

From the reads, TCRdb called clonotypes with MiXCR, one entry per CDR3 protein. This sample carries roughly 500,000 distinct CDR3 sequences, roughly a third of them seen once, and the ten largest clones take roughly 16%. The specimen was cultured PBMCs, collected from culture after CMV antigen stimulation. This sequence was found in a human donor in good health (CMV status not recorded). Some clones in this sample may be carry-over from other donors' samples. This chain connects TRBV7-6 to TRBJ1-3, with D perhaps TRBD1 (6 bases). The CDR3 region is CASSPISTGSSGNTIYF. In DNA form, the CDR3 reads TGTGCCAGCAGCCCAATCTCCACAGGGAGCTCTGGAAACACCATATATTTT.